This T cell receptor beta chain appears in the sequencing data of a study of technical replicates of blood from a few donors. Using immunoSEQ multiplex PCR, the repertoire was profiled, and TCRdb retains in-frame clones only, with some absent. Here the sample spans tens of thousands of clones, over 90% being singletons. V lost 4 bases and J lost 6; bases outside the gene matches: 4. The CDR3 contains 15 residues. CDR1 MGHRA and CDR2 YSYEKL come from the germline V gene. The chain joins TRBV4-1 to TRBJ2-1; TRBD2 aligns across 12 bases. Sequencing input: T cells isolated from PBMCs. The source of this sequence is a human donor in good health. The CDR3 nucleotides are TGCGCCAGCAGCCGAACTAGCGGGAGGCCCAATGAGCAGTTCTTC. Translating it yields CASSRTSGRPNEQFF.